A selection of T cell receptor beta chains follows, all from one sample in a study of blood T cell repertoires in COVID-19. Assay used: immunoSEQ multiplex PCR; TCRdb lists only in-frame clones, some missing. The table records roughly 70,000 clones, 80% of them present only once. Sequencing was done on a sample of peripheral blood. Receptor source: a human donor in a cohort sampled during active COVID-19. CDR3s include the opening cysteine and the closing phenylalanine or tryptophan. The D gene is left open where the match is weak. Not all rows give a size; the values are once, few, many and, for expanded clones, a class.

j_call: TRBJ2-3
v_call: TRBV3-1/TRBV3-2
clone_size: .
d_call: TRBD1
cdr3_nt: TGTGCCAGCAGCCAGGCGGACAGGGGACCAGATACGCAGTATTTT
cdr3_aa: CASSQADRGPDTQYF

j_call: TRBJ1-5
v_call: TRBV19
clone_size: .
d_call: .
cdr3_nt: TGTGCCAGTAGGGCAACAGGAGCCAGCAATCAGCCCCAGCATTTT
cdr3_aa: CASRATGASNQPQHF

j_call: TRBJ2-7
v_call: TRBV4-3
clone_size: .
d_call: TRBD2
cdr3_nt: TGCGCCAGCAGCCAAGAAAGGCTAGCGGGAAGCTCCTACGAGCAGTACTTC
cdr3_aa: CASSQERLAGSSYEQYF

j_call: TRBJ1-2
v_call: TRBV29-1
clone_size: .
d_call: .
cdr3_nt: TGCAGCGTCCGGGGGGGGTCTTCTGGCTACACCTTC
cdr3_aa: CSVRGGSSGYTF

j_call: TRBJ2-2
v_call: TRBV7-7
clone_size: .
d_call: .
cdr3_nt: TGTGCTAGCAGCCAAACAGGGTACGGCACCGGGGAGCTGTTTTTT
cdr3_aa: CASSQTGYGTGELFF

j_call: TRBJ1-5
v_call: TRBV10-3
clone_size: .
d_call: TRBD1
cdr3_nt: TGTGCCATCAGTGAGTCGGGACAGGGATCGAATCAGCCCCAGCATTTT
cdr3_aa: CAISESGQGSNQPQHF

j_call: TRBJ1-2
v_call: TRBV27
clone_size: .
d_call: .
cdr3_nt: TGTGCCAGCACTCGTGGAGGGTCCAACTATGGCTACACCTTC
cdr3_aa: CASTRGGSNYGYTF

j_call: TRBJ2-4
v_call: TRBV28
clone_size: .
d_call: TRBD2
cdr3_nt: TGTGCCAGCACAAGCGGGAGGTTATTGCGGGGCAAAAACATTCAGTACTTC
cdr3_aa: CASTSGRLLRGKNIQYF

j_call: TRBJ1-2
v_call: TRBV2
clone_size: .
d_call: .
cdr3_nt: TGTGCCAGCAGTGCTACAGTGGACTATGGCTACACCTTC
cdr3_aa: CASSATVDYGYTF

j_call: TRBJ1-3
v_call: TRBV6-1
clone_size: few
d_call: TRBD1
cdr3_nt: TGTGCCAGCAGTGGAACGACAGGGTTAGGAGGAAACACCATATATTTT
cdr3_aa: CASSGTTGLGGNTIYF

j_call: TRBJ1-1
v_call: TRBV9
clone_size: .
d_call: .
cdr3_nt: TGTGCCAGCAGCATTGTAGCCGGGGACACTGAAGCTTTCTTT
cdr3_aa: CASSIVAGDTEAFF

j_call: TRBJ2-2
v_call: TRBV9
clone_size: .
d_call: .
cdr3_nt: TGTGCCAGCAGCGTGACTAGTCTTGGCGGGGAGCTGTTTTTT
cdr3_aa: CASSVTSLGGELFF

j_call: TRBJ1-5
v_call: TRBV2
clone_size: .
d_call: .
cdr3_nt: TGTGCCAGCAGCGGGGACAATAATCAGCCCCAGCATTTT
cdr3_aa: CASSGDNNQPQHF

j_call: TRBJ2-2
v_call: TRBV19
clone_size: once
d_call: TRBD1
cdr3_nt: TGTGCCAGTCTTAAGGGGACAGGGGACACCGGGGAGCTGTTTTTT
cdr3_aa: CASLKGTGDTGELFF

j_call: TRBJ1-5
v_call: TRBV28
clone_size: .
d_call: .
cdr3_nt: TGTGCCAGCACTTGGGACATAAACCAGCCCCAGCATTTT
cdr3_aa: CASTWDINQPQHF

j_call: TRBJ2-6
v_call: TRBV14
clone_size: .
d_call: .
cdr3_nt: TGTGCCAGCAGCCGGGCGGGTGGGGCCAACGTCCTGACTTTC
cdr3_aa: CASSRAGGANVLTF

j_call: TRBJ1-4
v_call: TRBV7-9
clone_size: .
d_call: .
cdr3_nt: TGTGCCAGCAGCCCCACAAATGAAAAACTGTTTTTT
cdr3_aa: CASSPTNEKLFF

j_call: TRBJ1-2
v_call: TRBV25-1
clone_size: few
d_call: TRBD1
cdr3_nt: TGTGCCAACTACTTGACAGGGACTAACTATGGCTACACCTTC
cdr3_aa: CANYLTGTNYGYTF

j_call: TRBJ1-2
v_call: TRBV7-2
clone_size: .
d_call: .
cdr3_nt: TGTGCCAGCAGCTTCAGGGCTGGGGTTGGCTACACCTTC
cdr3_aa: CASSFRAGVGYTF

j_call: TRBJ1-2
v_call: TRBV10-3
clone_size: .
d_call: .
cdr3_nt: TGTGCCATCAGTGTGACAGGTCAGGACTATGGCTACACCTTC
cdr3_aa: CAISVTGQDYGYTF

j_call: TRBJ1-2
v_call: TRBV19
clone_size: .
d_call: .
cdr3_nt: TGTGCCAGTAGTGAGTTGGCGGGCTATGGCTACACCTTC
cdr3_aa: CASSELAGYGYTF

j_call: TRBJ1-2
v_call: TRBV7-3
clone_size: .
d_call: .
cdr3_nt: TGTGCCAGCAGCTTACCAGGGCTCTATGGCTACACCTTC
cdr3_aa: CASSLPGLYGYTF

j_call: TRBJ2-7
v_call: TRBV29-1
clone_size: few
d_call: .
cdr3_nt: TGCAGCGTTAAGAAGGGGCAAGGTTCGAAGGACGAGCAGTACTTC
cdr3_aa: CSVKKGQGSKDEQYF

j_call: TRBJ2-7
v_call: TRBV7-3
clone_size: .
d_call: .
cdr3_nt: TGTGCCAGCAGCCCGACTGGGCAGGGGTTCCACGAGCAGTACTTC
cdr3_aa: CASSPTGQGFHEQYF

j_call: TRBJ2-1
v_call: TRBV11-3
clone_size: .
d_call: .
cdr3_nt: TGTGCCAGCAGCTTAGGAGGTCCATCCACCAATGAGCAGTTCTTC
cdr3_aa: CASSLGGPSTNEQFF

j_call: TRBJ1-5
v_call: TRBV30
clone_size: .
d_call: TRBD1
cdr3_nt: TGTGCCTGGAGTACCCCTTTAGACAGGGACCAGCCCCAGCATTTT
cdr3_aa: CAWSTPLDRDQPQHF

j_call: TRBJ2-7
v_call: TRBV7-6
clone_size: .
d_call: TRBD2
cdr3_nt: TGTGCCAGCAGCGCAGGACTAGCGGCCTCCTACGAGCAGTACTTC
cdr3_aa: CASSAGLAASYEQYF

j_call: TRBJ2-7
v_call: TRBV7-9
clone_size: few
d_call: .
cdr3_nt: TGTGCCAGCAGCTACACGCTCTACGAGCAGTACTTC
cdr3_aa: CASSYTLYEQYF

j_call: TRBJ2-1
v_call: TRBV27
clone_size: once
d_call: .
cdr3_nt: TGTGCCAGCAGTTTGGCAAGTTCCAACAATGAGCAGTTCTTC
cdr3_aa: CASSLASSNNEQFF

j_call: TRBJ1-2
v_call: TRBV3-1/TRBV3-2
clone_size: .
d_call: .
cdr3_nt: TGTGCCAGCAGCGAGCCGGGACTCCAAACGATCTATGGCTACACCTTC
cdr3_aa: CASSEPGLQTIYGYTF

j_call: TRBJ2-7
v_call: TRBV5-1
clone_size: few
d_call: TRBD1
cdr3_nt: TGCGCCAGCAATCCTCCGGGACAGACCTACGAGCAGTACTTC
cdr3_aa: CASNPPGQTYEQYF

j_call: TRBJ2-7
v_call: TRBV9
clone_size: .
d_call: TRBD2
cdr3_nt: TGTGCCAGCAGCGTAGGGGCTAGCGGTACCTACGAGCAGTACTTC
cdr3_aa: CASSVGASGTYEQYF

j_call: TRBJ2-7
v_call: TRBV24-1
clone_size: .
d_call: TRBD1
cdr3_nt: TGTGCCACCAGTGATTTGAGGGGGCCACCCCCTGATTACGAGCAGTACTTC
cdr3_aa: CATSDLRGPPPDYEQYF

j_call: TRBJ2-1
v_call: TRBV7-9
clone_size: .
d_call: .
cdr3_nt: TGTGCCAGCAGCCCCCTCCGGACGGGATTTGATAATGAGCAGTTCTTC
cdr3_aa: CASSPLRTGFDNEQFF

j_call: TRBJ1-1
v_call: TRBV2
clone_size: .
d_call: TRBD1
cdr3_nt: TGTGCCAGCATGAAGGACAGGGGTGGGGCTGAAGCTTTCTTT
cdr3_aa: CASMKDRGGAEAFF

j_call: TRBJ1-5
v_call: TRBV19
clone_size: .
d_call: TRBD1
cdr3_nt: TGTGCCAGTAGGCAGGGGGTCGGGTTGAATCAGCCCCAGCATTTT
cdr3_aa: CASRQGVGLNQPQHF

j_call: TRBJ2-5
v_call: TRBV24-1
clone_size: .
d_call: .
cdr3_nt: TGTGCCACCAGTGGTGGCCTAGCGGAAGTAGGGGGGACCCAGTACTTC
cdr3_aa: CATSGGLAEVGGTQYF

j_call: TRBJ1-1
v_call: TRBV4-3
clone_size: medium-sized
d_call: .
cdr3_nt: TGCGCCAGCAGCCAGGAACTTCCGAGGGTATTGAACACTGAAGCTTTCTTT
cdr3_aa: CASSQELPRVLNTEAFF

j_call: TRBJ2-7
v_call: TRBV4-3
clone_size: once
d_call: .
cdr3_nt: TGCGCCAGCAGCCAAGGGAACAGTAACTCCTACGAGCAGTACTTC
cdr3_aa: CASSQGNSNSYEQYF

j_call: TRBJ1-2
v_call: TRBV5-4
clone_size: .
d_call: .
cdr3_nt: TGTGCCAGCAGCTTGCCAGGGTTAGATGGCTACACCTTC
cdr3_aa: CASSLPGLDGYTF

j_call: TRBJ2-3
v_call: TRBV25-1
clone_size: .
d_call: .
cdr3_nt: TGTGCCAGCAGTGAAGTCTTGGCCCCAGATACGCAGTATTTT
cdr3_aa: CASSEVLAPDTQYF

j_call: TRBJ2-7
v_call: TRBV21-1
clone_size: .
d_call: .
cdr3_nt: TGTGCCAGCAGCAAAGCGCCAGAGACAGGCCAGCCCTACGAGCAGTACTTC
cdr3_aa: CASSKAPETGQPYEQYF

j_call: TRBJ2-2
v_call: TRBV7-2
clone_size: .
d_call: .
cdr3_nt: TGTGCCAGCAGCTTACAATCGGGTTCCGGGGAGCTGTTTTTT
cdr3_aa: CASSLQSGSGELFF

j_call: TRBJ2-1
v_call: TRBV6-5
clone_size: .
d_call: .
cdr3_nt: TGTGCCAGCAGTAACCTGGGACACCACAATGAGCAGTTCTTC
cdr3_aa: CASSNLGHHNEQFF

j_call: TRBJ2-7
v_call: TRBV4-2
clone_size: .
d_call: TRBD2
cdr3_nt: TGTGCCAGCAGCCCCCAGGGGGGGCCTAGCGGGAGCTACGAGCAGTACTTC
cdr3_aa: CASSPQGGPSGSYEQYF

j_call: TRBJ1-4
v_call: TRBV27
clone_size: .
d_call: .
cdr3_nt: TGTGCCAGCAGTTTAACCAGGGGCGCGGTTGCCTATGAAAAACTGTTTTTT
cdr3_aa: CASSLTRGAVAYEKLFF

j_call: TRBJ2-7
v_call: TRBV19
clone_size: .
d_call: .
cdr3_nt: TGTGCCAGTAGTTTCGGGAGATTCTCCGCCGAGCAGTACTTC
cdr3_aa: CASSFGRFSAEQYF

j_call: TRBJ2-5
v_call: TRBV9
clone_size: .
d_call: .
cdr3_nt: TGTGCCAGCAGCGCCGGGACAAGCCTCGCGGAGACCCAGTACTTC
cdr3_aa: CASSAGTSLAETQYF

j_call: TRBJ2-1
v_call: TRBV3-1/TRBV3-2
clone_size: .
d_call: .
cdr3_nt: TGTGCCAGCAGCCAAGCCCACGGGGGAGGACTCATCAATGAGCAGTTCTTC
cdr3_aa: CASSQAHGGGLINEQFF

j_call: TRBJ2-7
v_call: TRBV11-2
clone_size: .
d_call: TRBD2
cdr3_nt: TGTGCCAGCAGCTCGCCCGGGAGGGAGCAGTACTTC
cdr3_aa: CASSSPGREQYF

j_call: TRBJ1-1
v_call: TRBV30
clone_size: .
d_call: .
cdr3_nt: TGTGCCTCCCCGGGGGGGGCCAACACTGAAGCTTTCTTT
cdr3_aa: CASPGGANTEAFF